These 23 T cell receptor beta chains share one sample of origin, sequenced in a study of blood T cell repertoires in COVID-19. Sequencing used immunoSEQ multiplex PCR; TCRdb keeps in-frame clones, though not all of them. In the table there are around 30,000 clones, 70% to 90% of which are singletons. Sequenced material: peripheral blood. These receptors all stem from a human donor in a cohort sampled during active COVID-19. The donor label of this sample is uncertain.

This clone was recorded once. The CDR3 nucleotides read TGTGCCAGTCGGGTCCTCGGACAGGGTCGTTCAGATACGCAGTATTTT. It is translated as CASRVLGQGRSDTQYF. The rearrangement uses TRBV19 and TRBJ2-3, with 8 bases aligning to TRBD1. CDR3 length: 16 amino acids. Germline V gene data show CDR1 as LNHDA and CDR2 as SQIVND (reference sequence). The ends lost 8 bases at V and 4 bases at J; junction bases unmatched: 14.

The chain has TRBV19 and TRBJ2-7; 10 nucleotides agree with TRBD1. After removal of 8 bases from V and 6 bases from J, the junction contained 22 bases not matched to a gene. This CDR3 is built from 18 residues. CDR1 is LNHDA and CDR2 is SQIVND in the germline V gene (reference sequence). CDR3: CASGPGQGIEAGTVEQYF. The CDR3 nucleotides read TGTGCCAGTGGGCCGGGACAGGGGATTGAAGCGGGAACGGTCGAGCAGTACTTC.

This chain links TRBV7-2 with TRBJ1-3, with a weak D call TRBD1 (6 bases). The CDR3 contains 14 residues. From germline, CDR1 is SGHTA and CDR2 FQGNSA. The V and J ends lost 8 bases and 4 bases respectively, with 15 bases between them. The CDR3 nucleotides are TGTGCCAGCGGGGGGGGGACAACAGGAAACACCATATATTTT. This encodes CASGGGTTGNTIYF.

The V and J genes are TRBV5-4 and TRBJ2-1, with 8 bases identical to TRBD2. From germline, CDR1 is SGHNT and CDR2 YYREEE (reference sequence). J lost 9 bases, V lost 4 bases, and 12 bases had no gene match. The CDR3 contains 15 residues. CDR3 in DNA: TGTGCCAGCAGCCGCGGAACGGCTAGCGGGTTTGAGCAGTTCTTC. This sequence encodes CASSRGTASGFEQFF.

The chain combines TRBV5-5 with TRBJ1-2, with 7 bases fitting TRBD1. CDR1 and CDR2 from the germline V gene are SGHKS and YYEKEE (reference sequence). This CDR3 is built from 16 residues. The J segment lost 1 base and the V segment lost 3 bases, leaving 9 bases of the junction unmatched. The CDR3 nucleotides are TGTGCCAGCAGCTCCCTTCGGGACAGCCTTAACTATGGCTACACCTTC. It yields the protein CASSSLRDSLNYGYTF. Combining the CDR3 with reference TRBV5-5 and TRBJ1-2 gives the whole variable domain DAGVTQSPTHLIKTRGQQVTLRCSPISGHKSVSWYQQVLGQGPQFIFQYYEKEERGRGNFPDRFSARQFPNYSSELNVNALLLGDSALYLCASSSLRDSLNYGYTFGSGTRLTVV.

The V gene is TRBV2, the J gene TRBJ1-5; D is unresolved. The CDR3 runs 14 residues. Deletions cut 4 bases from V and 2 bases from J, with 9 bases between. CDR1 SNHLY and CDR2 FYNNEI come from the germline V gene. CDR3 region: CASSGGGGNQPQHF. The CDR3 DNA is TGTGCCAGCAGTGGCGGTGGCGGCAATCAGCCCCAGCATTTT.

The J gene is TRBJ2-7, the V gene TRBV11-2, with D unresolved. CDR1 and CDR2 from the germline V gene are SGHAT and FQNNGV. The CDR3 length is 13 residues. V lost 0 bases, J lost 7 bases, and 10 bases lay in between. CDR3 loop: CASSLDDKSEQYF. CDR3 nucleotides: TGTGCCAGCAGCTTAGATGACAAGTCGGAGCAGTACTTC.

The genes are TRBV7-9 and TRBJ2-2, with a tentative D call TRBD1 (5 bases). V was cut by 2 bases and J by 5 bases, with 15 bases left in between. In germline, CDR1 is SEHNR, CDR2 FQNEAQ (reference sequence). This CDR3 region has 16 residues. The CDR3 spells CASSLSVTSGTGELFF. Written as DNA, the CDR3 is TGTGCCAGCAGCTTATCGGTAACCTCAGGGACCGGGGAGCTGTTTTTT.

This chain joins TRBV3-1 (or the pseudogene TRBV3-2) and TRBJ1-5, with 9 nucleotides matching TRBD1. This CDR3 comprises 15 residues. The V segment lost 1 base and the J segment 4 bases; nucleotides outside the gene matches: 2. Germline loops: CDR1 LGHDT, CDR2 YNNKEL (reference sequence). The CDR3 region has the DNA TGTGCCAGCAGCCAAGGGGACAGGGAGAATCAGCCCCAGCATTTT. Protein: CASSQGDRENQPQHF.

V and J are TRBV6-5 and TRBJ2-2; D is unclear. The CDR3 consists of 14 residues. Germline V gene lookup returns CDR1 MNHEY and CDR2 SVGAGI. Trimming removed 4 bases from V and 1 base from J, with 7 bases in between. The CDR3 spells CASSLALNTGELFF. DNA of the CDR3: TGTGCCAGCAGTTTGGCTCTGAACACCGGGGAGCTGTTTTTT.

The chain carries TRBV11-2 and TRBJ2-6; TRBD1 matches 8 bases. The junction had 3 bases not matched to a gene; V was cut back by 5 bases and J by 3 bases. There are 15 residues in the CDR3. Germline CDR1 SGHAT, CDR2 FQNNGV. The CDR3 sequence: CASSRRGHGANVLTF. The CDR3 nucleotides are TGTGCCAGCAGCCGCAGGGGGCATGGGGCCAACGTCCTGACTTTC.

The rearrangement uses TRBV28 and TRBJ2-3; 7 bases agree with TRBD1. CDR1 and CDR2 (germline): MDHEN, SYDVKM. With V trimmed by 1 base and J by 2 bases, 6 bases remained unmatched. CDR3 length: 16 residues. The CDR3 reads CASSLFRQGSTDTQYF. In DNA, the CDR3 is TGTGCCAGCAGTTTATTCAGACAGGGCTCCACAGATACGCAGTATTTT.

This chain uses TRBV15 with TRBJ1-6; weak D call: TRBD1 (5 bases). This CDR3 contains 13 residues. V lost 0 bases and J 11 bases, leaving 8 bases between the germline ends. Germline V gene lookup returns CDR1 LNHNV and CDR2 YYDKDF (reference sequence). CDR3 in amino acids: CATSRDPGTPLHF. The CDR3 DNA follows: TGTGCCACCAGCAGAGATCCAGGGACACCCCTCCACTTT.

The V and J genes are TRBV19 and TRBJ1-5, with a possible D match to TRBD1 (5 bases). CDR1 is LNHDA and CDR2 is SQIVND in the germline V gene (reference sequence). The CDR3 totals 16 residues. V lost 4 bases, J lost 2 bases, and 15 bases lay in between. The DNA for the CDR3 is TGTGCCAGTAGTACCTATGGGGGGGGAGGCAATCAGCCCCAGCATTTT. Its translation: CASSTYGGGGNQPQHF.

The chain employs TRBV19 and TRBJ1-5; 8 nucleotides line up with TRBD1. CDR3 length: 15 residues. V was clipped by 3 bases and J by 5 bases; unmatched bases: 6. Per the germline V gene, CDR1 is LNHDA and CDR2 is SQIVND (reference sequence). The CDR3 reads CASSINRGQDQPQHF. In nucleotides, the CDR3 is TGTGCCAGTAGTATTAACAGGGGACAGGATCAGCCCCAGCATTTT.

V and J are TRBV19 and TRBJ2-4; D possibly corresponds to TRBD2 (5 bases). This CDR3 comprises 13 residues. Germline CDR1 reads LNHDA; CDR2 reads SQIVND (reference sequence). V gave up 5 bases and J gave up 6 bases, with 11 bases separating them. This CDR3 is CASSDYRTNIQYF. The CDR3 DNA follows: TGTGCCAGTAGTGACTACCGGACAAACATTCAGTACTTC.

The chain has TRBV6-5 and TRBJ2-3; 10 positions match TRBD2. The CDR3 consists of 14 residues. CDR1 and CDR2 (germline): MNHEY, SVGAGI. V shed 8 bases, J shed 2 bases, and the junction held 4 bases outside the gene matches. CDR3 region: CASGTSGNTDTQYF. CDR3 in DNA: TGTGCCAGCGGAACTAGCGGGAACACAGATACGCAGTATTTT.

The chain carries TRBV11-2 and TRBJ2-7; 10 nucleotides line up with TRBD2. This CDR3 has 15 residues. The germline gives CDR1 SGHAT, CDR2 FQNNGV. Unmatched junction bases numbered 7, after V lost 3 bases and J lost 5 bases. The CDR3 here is CASSLPGTSVNEQYF. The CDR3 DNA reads TGTGCCAGCAGCTTGCCCGGGACTAGCGTAAACGAGCAGTACTTC.

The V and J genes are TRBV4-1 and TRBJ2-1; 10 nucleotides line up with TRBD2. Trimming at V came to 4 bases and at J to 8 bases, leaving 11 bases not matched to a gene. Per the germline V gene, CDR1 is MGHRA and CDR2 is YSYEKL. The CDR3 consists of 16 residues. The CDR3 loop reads CASSPQLAGSSDEQFF. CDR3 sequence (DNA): TGCGCCAGCAGCCCACAACTAGCGGGGAGCTCCGATGAGCAGTTCTTC.

CDR3 DNA: TGTGCCAGCAGCTCTGACAGGGGACACAATCAGCCCCAGCATTTT. It specifies CASSSDRGHNQPQHF. The chain joins TRBV2 to TRBJ1-5, with 8 bases lining up with TRBD1. After removal of 6 bases from V and 3 bases from J, the junction contained 7 bases not matched to a gene. The germline V gene has CDR1 SNHLY and CDR2 FYNNEI. This CDR3 region has 15 residues. Full variable domain (outside the CDR3, taken from reference TRBV2 and TRBJ1-5): EPEVTQTPSHQVTQMGQEVILRCVPISNHLYFYWYRQILGQKVEFLVSFYNNEISEKSEIFDDQFSVERPDGSNFTLKIRSTKLEDSAMYFCASSSDRGHNQPQHFGDGTRLSIL.

In DNA form, the CDR3 reads TGTGCCAGCAGTTATGGGACAGCCGACGAGCAGTACTTC. It encodes CASSYGTADEQYF. The rearrangement links TRBV12-3 or TRBV12-4 to TRBJ2-7; 7 positions agree with TRBD1. The V and J ends lost 4 bases and 5 bases, in that order; junction bases with no gene match: 5. This CDR3 has 13 residues.

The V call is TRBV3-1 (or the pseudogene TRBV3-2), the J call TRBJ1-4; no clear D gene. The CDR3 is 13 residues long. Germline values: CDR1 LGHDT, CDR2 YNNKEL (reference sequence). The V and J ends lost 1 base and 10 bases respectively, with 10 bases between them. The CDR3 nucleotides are TGTGCCAGCAGCCAAGGAGGGAGAGGAAAACTGTTTTTT. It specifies CASSQGGRGKLFF.

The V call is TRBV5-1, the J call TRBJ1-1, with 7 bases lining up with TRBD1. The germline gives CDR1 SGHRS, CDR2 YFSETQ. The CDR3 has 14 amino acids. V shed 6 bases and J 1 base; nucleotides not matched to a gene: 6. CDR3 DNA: TGCGCCAGCAACAAATGGACAGGGAACACTGAAGCTTTCTTT. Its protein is CASNKWTGNTEAFF.